The next 25 T cell receptor beta chains were all read from a single sample in a study of vaccination and CD4 T cells after COVID-19. Stated treatment: approximately 9-day PBMC culture with coronavirus spike peptide pools or control peptides (ViraFEST assay). These receptors' targets are unknown. Cultured CD4+ T cell DNA was sequenced using the Oncomine TCR Beta short-read assay. TCRdb analysed the PCR reads with MiXCR anew, one entry per CDR3 protein. The sample contains over 20,000 distinct CDR3 sequences, over 40% of which appear only once. The sample taken for sequencing was CD4+ T cells from blood, cultured in vitro. The source is a human donor who had recovered from COVID-19.

V is TRBV7-2 and J is TRBJ2-3, with 14 bases fitting TRBD2. This CDR3 contains 15 residues. CDR1 is SGHTA and CDR2 is FQGNSA in the germline V gene. V shed 6 bases and J 8 bases; nucleotides not matched to a gene: 7. CDR3 in DNA: TGTGCCAGCAGATTGACTAGCGGGGGGGCCCCTACGCAGTATTTT. The encoded protein is CASRLTSGGAPTQYF.

The J gene is TRBJ2-1, the V gene TRBV29-1; 8 nucleotides agree with TRBD2. This CDR3 is 13 amino acids long. Per germline, CDR1 SQVTM and CDR2 ANQGSEA. J lost 9 bases, V lost 3 bases, and 7 bases had no gene match. DNA for the CDR3: TGCAGCGTTGAGAAAGCGGGAGCATCTGAGCAGTTCTTC. It codes for CSVEKAGASEQFF.

The CDR3 bases are TGTGCCAGCAGCCACGGTCAAGCGCTTTTTCTCAGCACAGATACGCAGTATTTT. The encoded protein is CASSHGQALFLSTDTQYF. The J gene is TRBJ2-3, the V gene TRBV11-3; no reliable D call. CDR1 and CDR2 (germline): SGHNT, YENEEA. The CDR3 runs 18 residues. The germline V and J ends were trimmed by 5 bases and 0 bases, with 21 bases remaining between them.

The gene calls are TRBV27 and TRBJ1-6; D unclear. Looked up from germline, CDR1 is MNHEY and CDR2 is SMNVEV (reference sequence). With 6 bases removed from V and 0 bases from J, the gap between germline ends came to 3 bases. The CDR3 consists of 13 residues. The CDR3 DNA reads TGTGCCAGCAGGGGCTCCTATAATTCACCCCTCCACTTT. Translating it yields CASRGSYNSPLHF.

This clonotype was counted only a few times. The chain is built from TRBV6-1 and TRBJ1-6; D is ambiguous. Trimming removed 6 bases from V and 9 bases from J, with 9 bases in between. Germline-derived CDR1 and CDR2 are MNHNS and SASEGT. There are 12 residues in the CDR3. Written as DNA, the CDR3 is TGTGCCAGCAGCTTAAGAGGTTCACCCCTCCACTTT. Protein sequence: CASSLRGSPLHF.

This clonotype was observed a handful of times. The chain uses TRBV27 and TRBJ1-5, with 10 bases identical to TRBD1. V shed 0 bases and J 4 bases; nucleotides not matched to a gene: 9. The germline gives CDR1 MNHEY, CDR2 SMNVEV (reference sequence). The CDR3 is 18 residues long. The CDR3 DNA is TGTGCCAGCAGTTTATCACGGGACAGGGGCGGCGGTAATCAGCCCCAGCATTTT. It yields the protein CASSLSRDRGGGNQPQHF.

The chain recombines TRBV20-1 with TRBJ1-2; tentative D call: TRBD1 (5 bases). The ends were cut back, 3 bases at V and 1 base at J, with 12 bases in the middle. This CDR3 contains 14 residues. CDR1 and CDR2 (germline): DFQATT, SNEGSKA (reference sequence). The CDR3 DNA reads as TGCAGTGCTAGTACGAGGGGAGATAACTATGGCTACACCTTC. It specifies CSASTRGDNYGYTF.

The V call is TRBV27, the J call TRBJ2-7; the D is unclear. The germline V and J ends were trimmed by 4 bases and 0 bases, with 10 bases remaining between them. The CDR3 totals 14 residues. The germline V gene encodes CDR1 MNHEY and CDR2 SMNVEV (reference sequence). In DNA form, the CDR3 reads TGTGCCAGCAGTTATGACACGAGCTCCTACGAGCAGTACTTC. Translated: CASSYDTSSYEQYF.

This clonotype has only one observation. The CDR3 does not end in the conserved phenylalanine or tryptophan, so this is likely a read error. V and J are TRBV30 and TRBJ1-3; 7 nucleotides match TRBD1. V trimming: 4 bases; J trimming: 9 bases; junction bases outside the gene matches: 6. This CDR3 has 12 amino acids. Germline V gene data show CDR1 as GTSNPN and CDR2 as SVGIG (reference sequence). In DNA form, the CDR3 reads TGTGCCTGGACAGGGGGAAGGGGCACCATATATATT. Encoded protein: CAWTGGRGTIYI.

J is TRBJ2-3 and V is TRBV6-5; 12 nucleotides match TRBD1. With V trimmed by 0 bases and J by 2 bases, 3 bases remained unmatched. The CDR3 runs 17 residues. Germline V gene sequence: CDR1 MNHEY, CDR2 SVGAGI. In nucleotides, the CDR3 is TGTGCCAGCAGTTACTCGGGACAGGGGGCTGACACAGATACGCAGTATTTT. Encoded protein: CASSYSGQGADTDTQYF.

J is TRBJ1-2 and V is TRBV6-1; the D gene is possibly TRBD1 (5 bases). Germline CDR1 reads MNHNS; CDR2 reads SASEGT. The CDR3 totals 13 residues. V lost 4 bases and J 8 bases, leaving 14 bases between the germline ends. CDR3 in amino acids: CASSVAGGIGYTF. For the CDR3, the DNA is TGTGCCAGCAGTGTGGCGGGGGGGATCGGCTACACCTTC.

This chain joins TRBV5-1 and TRBJ1-5; D uncertain. V was clipped by 9 bases and J by 1 base, with 14 bases between them. The CDR3 length is 14 residues. Germline-derived CDR1 and CDR2 are SGHRS and YFSETQ. CDR3 sequence: CATQLEWSNQPQHF. In DNA form, the CDR3 reads TGCGCCACTCAATTAGAGTGGAGCAATCAGCCCCAGCATTTT.

There are a few counts of this clonotype. This chain connects TRBV6-2 or TRBV6-3 to TRBJ2-3, with D possibly TRBD2 on 6 matching bases. Trimming shortened V by 6 bases and J by 3 bases, and 22 bases separated the two germline ends. Germline CDR1 is MNHEY and CDR2 is SVGEGT. There are 17 residues in the CDR3. The CDR3 here is CASRPRAGKEPTDTQYF. The CDR3 nucleotides read TGTGCCAGCAGACCCCGGGCGGGAAAGGAACCGACAGATACGCAGTATTTT.

This chain connects TRBV10-3 to TRBJ2-7, with D perhaps matching TRBD1 or TRBD2 (5 bases each). CDR1 and CDR2 from the germline V gene are ENHRY and SYGVKD. The CDR3 extends over 13 amino acids. The ends were cut back, 4 bases at V and 11 bases at J, with 18 bases in the middle. The CDR3 loop is CAISGKGPGREYF. In DNA form, the CDR3 reads TGTGCCATCAGTGGAAAGGGACCCGGACGGGAGTACTTC.

This clonotype was observed a few times. The CDR3 nucleotides are TGCAGTGCTAGTAAAAGAGCGAACACTGAAGCTTTCTTT. Translated: CSASKRANTEAFF. The chain links TRBV20-1 to TRBJ1-1; unclear D gene. The CDR3 consists of 13 residues. Germline V gene lookup returns CDR1 DFQATT and CDR2 SNEGSKA (reference sequence). The V and J ends lost 3 bases and 1 base respectively, with 9 bases between them.

Only a few counts were recorded for this clonotype. The gene calls are TRBV28 and TRBJ1-1; D may be TRBD1 (5 bases). Per the germline V gene, CDR1 is MDHEN and CDR2 is SYDVKM. The V and J ends lost 4 bases and 6 bases respectively, with 27 bases between them. This CDR3 comprises 18 residues. This CDR3 reads CASSSHSSRAGPRAEAFF. The DNA of the CDR3 is TGTGCCAGCAGTTCACACTCGAGTCGGGCAGGGCCGAGGGCTGAAGCTTTCTTT.

This sequence joins TRBV9 and TRBJ1-2, with no clear D. Germline V gene lookup returns CDR1 SGDLS and CDR2 YYNGEE. The CDR3 has 15 amino acids. V lost 4 bases, J lost 4 bases, and 17 bases lay in between. DNA of the CDR3: TGTGCCAGCAGCCTCATGGCTGCGCCCTCCTATGGCTACACCTTC. Amino acids: CASSLMAAPSYGYTF.

The chain has TRBV15 and TRBJ1-5; TRBD1 matches at 8 bases. This CDR3 contains 15 residues. From germline, CDR1 is LNHNV and CDR2 YYDKDF (reference sequence). The V and J ends lost 0 bases and 7 bases, in that order; junction bases with no gene match: 5. The CDR3 DNA sequence: TGTGCCACCAGCAGAGAGGGGGGACAGGAGCAGCCCCAGCATTTT. The encoded protein is CATSREGGQEQPQHF. The entire variable domain, with the rest obtained from reference TRBV15 and TRBJ1-5, is as follows: DAMVIQNPRYQVTQFGKPVTLSCSQTLNHNVMYWYQQKSSQAPKLLFHYYDKDFNNEADTPDNFQSRRPNTSFCFLDIRSPGLGDTAMYLCATSREGGQEQPQHFGDGTRLSIL.

The V and J genes are TRBV14 and TRBJ1-1; D ambiguous. This CDR3 comprises 18 residues. Trimming removed 1 base from V and 0 bases from J, with 18 bases in between. Germline values: CDR1 SGHDN, CDR2 FVKESK. CDR3 protein: CASSQVPWTGSMNTEAFF. The DNA of the CDR3 is TGTGCCAGCAGCCAAGTCCCATGGACTGGGAGTATGAACACTGAAGCTTTCTTT.

The CDR3 spells CASSQSGTSGGETQYF. The CDR3 bases are TGCGCCAGCAGCCAGTCCGGGACTAGCGGAGGAGAGACCCAGTACTTC. The chain recombines TRBV4-1 with TRBJ2-5, with 11 bases that match TRBD2. V was clipped by 3 bases and J by 4 bases; unmatched bases: 7. The germline V gene encodes CDR1 MGHRA and CDR2 YSYEKL. The CDR3 spans 16 residues.

The chain is built from TRBV29-1 and TRBJ1-1; 12 bases align to TRBD1. The CDR3 sequence is 16 residues long. J was trimmed by 3 bases and V by 6 bases; bases with no gene match: 11. Germline loops: CDR1 SQVTM, CDR2 ANQGSEA. The CDR3 DNA sequence: TGCAGCGTAATCGGGGGGACAGGGGGCGCGGACACTGAAGCTTTCTTT. Translating it yields CSVIGGTGGADTEAFF.

This clonotype showed up just a few times. DNA of the CDR3: TGCAGTGCTAGCGGGGGGGGTAGTTCACCCCTCCACTTT. It is translated as CSASGGGSSPLHF. This rearrangement joins TRBV20-1 to TRBJ1-6; possibly TRBD1 for D (5 bases). Germline V CDR1 and CDR2: DFQATT, SNEGSKA (reference sequence). The V end was cut by 3 bases, the J end by 9 bases, with 12 bases between. There are 13 residues in the CDR3.

The chain has TRBV24-1 and TRBJ2-1; 8 nucleotides match TRBD2. Looked up from germline, CDR1 is KGHDR and CDR2 is SFDVKD. The CDR3 spans 15 residues. V gave up 9 bases and J gave up 3 bases; unmatched junction bases: 9. CDR3 coding DNA: TGTGCCACCGGCCTCGGGACTAGTGGCTACAATGAGCAGTTCTTC. Translating it yields CATGLGTSGYNEQFF.

The chain couples TRBV29-1 to TRBJ1-2; D is unresolved. From germline, CDR1 is SQVTM and CDR2 ANQGSEA. V lost 2 bases and J lost 1, with 11 bases in between. This CDR3 has 14 residues. The CDR3 DNA reads as TGCAGCGTTGAAATTGGCAGGTTTAACTATGGCTACACCTTC. This translates into CSVEIGRFNYGYTF.

A few counts support this clonotype. The genes are TRBV15 and TRBJ2-2; D gene unclear. This CDR3 spans 15 amino acids. V was clipped by 0 bases and J by 1 base, with 6 bases between them. Germline V lookup: CDR1 LNHNV, CDR2 YYDKDF (reference sequence). The CDR3 DNA reads as TGTGCCACCAGCAGAGAGAAAGTGAACACCGGGGAGCTGTTTTTT. This codes for CATSREKVNTGELFF.